This T cell receptor beta chain comes out of a study of shared clonotypes between healthy human individuals. V trimming: 1 base; J trimming: 7 bases; junction bases outside the gene matches: 8. Germline CDR1 reads SGHNT; CDR2 reads YYREEE (reference sequence). The CDR3 totals 16 residues. Splitting of CD4+ cells produced CD45RA+ naive and CD45RA-negative memory subsets. At a deep level, the assay was run. TCRdb's copy holds only in-frame clones and misses some; the assay was immunoSEQ multiplex PCR. The sample records approximately 1,500,000 clones, approximately 97% being singletons. The sample consisted of naive CD4+ T cells sorted from blood. The subset: CD45RA+ positively selected. This sequence originates from a man aged 25-45 years in good health. V and J are TRBV5-4 and TRBJ2-1; 10 bases match TRBD2. The CDR3 region is CASSLRLLAGLNEQFF. Here the CDR3 DNA reads TGTGCCAGCAGCTTGCGTCTACTAGCGGGATTAAATGAGCAGTTCTTC. The full variable domain, rest sourced from reference TRBV5-4 and TRBJ2-1, is ETGVTQSPTHLIKTRGQQVTLRCSSQSGHNTVSWYQQALGQGPQFIFQYYREEENGRGNFPPRFSGLQFPNYSSELNVNALELDDSALYLCASSLRLLAGLNEQFFGPGTRLTVL.